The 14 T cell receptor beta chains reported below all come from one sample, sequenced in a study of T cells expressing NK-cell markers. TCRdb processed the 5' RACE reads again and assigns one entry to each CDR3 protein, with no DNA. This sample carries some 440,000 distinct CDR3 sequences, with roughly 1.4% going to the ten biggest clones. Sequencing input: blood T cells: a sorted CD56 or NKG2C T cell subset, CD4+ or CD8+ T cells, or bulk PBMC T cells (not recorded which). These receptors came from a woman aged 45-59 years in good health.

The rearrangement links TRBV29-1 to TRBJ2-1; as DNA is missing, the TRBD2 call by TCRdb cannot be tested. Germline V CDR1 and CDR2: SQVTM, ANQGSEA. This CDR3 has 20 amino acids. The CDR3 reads CSVDPDSRNQKGLLYNEQFF.

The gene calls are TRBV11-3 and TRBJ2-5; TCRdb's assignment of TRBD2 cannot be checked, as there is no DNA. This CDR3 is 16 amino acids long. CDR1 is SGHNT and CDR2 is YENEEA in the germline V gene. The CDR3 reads CASSLARLADQETQYF.

This CDR3 reads CSARPSGTGEETQYF. The chain has TRBV20-1 and TRBJ2-5; checking the TCRdb D call of TRBD1 is not possible without DNA. The CDR3 extends over 15 amino acids. The germline gives CDR1 DFQATT, CDR2 SNEGSKA (reference sequence).

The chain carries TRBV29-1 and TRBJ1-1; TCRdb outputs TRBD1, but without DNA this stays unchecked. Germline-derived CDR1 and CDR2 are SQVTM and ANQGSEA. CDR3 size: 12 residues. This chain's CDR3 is CSGALGDTEAFF.

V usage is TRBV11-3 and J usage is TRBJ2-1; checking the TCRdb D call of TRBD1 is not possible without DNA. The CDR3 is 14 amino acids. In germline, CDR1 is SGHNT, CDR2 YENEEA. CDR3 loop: CASSFHGTYNEQFF.

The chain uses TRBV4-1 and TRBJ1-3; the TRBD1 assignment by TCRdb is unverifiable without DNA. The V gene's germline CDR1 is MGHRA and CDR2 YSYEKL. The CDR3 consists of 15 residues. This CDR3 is CASSQDRGPGNTIYF.

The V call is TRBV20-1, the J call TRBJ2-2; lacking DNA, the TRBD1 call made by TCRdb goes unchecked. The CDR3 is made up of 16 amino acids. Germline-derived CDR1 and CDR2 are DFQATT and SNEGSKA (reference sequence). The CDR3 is CSARDVGAQNTGELFF.

CDR3 protein: CASSLEFAGEQFF. V usage is TRBV5-1 and J usage is TRBJ2-1; with no DNA, the TCRdb D assignment of TRBD2 cannot be verified. Germline CDR1 is SGHRS and CDR2 is YFSETQ. This CDR3 is 13 amino acids long. The variable domain in full, with the rest retrieved from reference TRBV5-1 and TRBJ2-1, is KAGVTQTPRYLIKTRGQQVTLSCSPISGHRSVSWYQQTPGQGLQFLFEYFSETQRNKGNFPGRFSGRQFSNSRSEMNVSTLELGDSALYLCASSLEFAGEQFFGPGTRLTVL.

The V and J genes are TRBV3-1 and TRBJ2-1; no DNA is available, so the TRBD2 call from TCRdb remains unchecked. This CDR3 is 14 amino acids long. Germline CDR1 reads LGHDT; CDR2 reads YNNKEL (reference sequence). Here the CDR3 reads CASSQEGSAGGQFF.

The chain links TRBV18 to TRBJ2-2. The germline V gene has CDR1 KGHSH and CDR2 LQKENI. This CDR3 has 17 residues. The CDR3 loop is CASSPQGGELWTGELFF.

The CDR3 loop reads CASSLRDRGRTGELFF. This chain connects TRBV5-1 to TRBJ2-2; absent DNA, TCRdb's TRBD1 call cannot be checked. The CDR3 extends over 16 amino acids. Germline V gene data show CDR1 as SGHRS and CDR2 as YFSETQ.

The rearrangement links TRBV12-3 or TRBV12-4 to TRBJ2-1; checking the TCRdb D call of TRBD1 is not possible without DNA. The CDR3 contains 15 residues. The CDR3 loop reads CASSTTPVGYNEQFF.

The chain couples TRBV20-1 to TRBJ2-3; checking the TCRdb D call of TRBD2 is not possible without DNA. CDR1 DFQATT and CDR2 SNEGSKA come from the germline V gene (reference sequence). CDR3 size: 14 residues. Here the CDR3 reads CSARVGSGSGTQYF.

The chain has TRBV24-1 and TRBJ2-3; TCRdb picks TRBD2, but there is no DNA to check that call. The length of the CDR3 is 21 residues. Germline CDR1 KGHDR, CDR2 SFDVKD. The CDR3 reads CATSDSYSSGTSSIRTDTQYF.